The source of this T cell receptor (beta chain) is a study of molecular identifiers for immune sequencing clone quantification (dated by TCRdb to the late 2010s). About the investigation overall: For a replicate experiment, RNA from around 20,000 or 99,000 naive CD8 T cells was divided into five aliquots, and four of the five aliquots were sequenced. CD8 T cells were used in a methods study to benchmark molecular-identifier clustering-based TCR repertoire sequencing (MIDCIRS) and TCR RNA copy counting.

Regarding this clonotype: This receptor's antigen is unknown. A much larger clone is a single base away; this may be a read error.

Libraries of naive CD8 T cells were built from anywhere between roughly 17,000 and 1,000,000 sorted cells, with 10%, 30% or 50% of the purified RNA used. On a BD FACSAria II, naive CD8 T cells were FACS-sorted as CD8+CD4-CCR7+CD45RA+ and collected into RLT Plus buffer. To test detection sensitivity, Jurkat RNA equivalent to roughly nine TCR copies was spiked into samples of about 19,000-1,000,000 naive CD8 T cells. Enrichment of CD8 T cells was performed with RosetteSep CD8+ T Cell Enrichment Cocktail and Ficoll-Paque, after which ACK red cell lysis was carried out. The library was produced with PCR. The sequencing machine was an Illumina HiSeq 4000. Bulk TCR libraries were prepared as previously described, using TCR primers listed in Table S5. Purification of total RNA was performed with the Qiagen AllPrep DNA/RNA kit. Before any analysis, reads coming from multiple sequencing runs of the same library were combined into one pool. The paper's processing steps were these. Reads were retained only if the reads had an exact TCR constant sequence, and the retained reads were trimmed to 150 nt and grouped according to their 12-nt molecular barcodes. Reads inside each barcode group were sub-clustered using a 15% Levenshtein threshold, and a quality-weighted consensus sequence was constructed for each RNA molecule. Non-functional sequences were discarded, and so were lower-count sequences lying one edit away from another sequence. Based on fitting two negative binomial distributions, any barcode sub-cluster with under 20% of the maximum read count was discarded. The public reads were reanalyzed by TCRdb: fastp trimming at Q25, MiXCR alignment, in-frame beta chains only. Duplicate CDR3 protein sequences are folded into a single record with the most common DNA and genes. TCRdb, rather than the study authors, made the V and J calls. The table for this sample lists about 640,000 distinct CDR3 sequences; about 20% of them were counted only once. The top ten clonotypes cover roughly 0.9% of the sample.

Summary of the overall study and its limitations: Identical TCR molecules sharing a barcode could cause highly expanded clone sizes to be underestimated. Naive libraries contained spiked-in Jurkat TCR RNA (10 copies' worth), which is not part of the donor repertoire. When barcode sub-clustering was left out, chimeric consensus sequences inflated TCR diversity, with chimeras reaching as high as 47%. In CMV-specific effector cells, clones with more than 20 RNA copies contained over 99% of molecules, whereas in naive cells such clones contained under 1% of molecules. Modeling estimated about three recovered TCR RNA copies per cell, compared with about 10 by digital PCR, which implies about 30% capture efficiency. Spiked-in Jurkat TCR RNA equal to a single cell's worth was reported to be detectable even within 1,100,000 naive CD8 T cells.

V loses 4 bases, J loses 5 bases, and the germline ends lie 11 bases apart. Including the terminal cysteine and phenylalanine, the CDR3 comprises 13 residues. Left in the record is the CDR3 DNA by itself, 39 bases read in frame from the first base. The chain couples TRBV12-3 or TRBV12-4 to TRBJ2-5; the D gene remains uncertain. The source is a human donor in good health. Some libraries in this study had Jurkat cell RNA spiked in. The sample comprised naive CD8+ T cells from blood, with Jurkat cell RNA spiked in. What this sample's cell subset or site label stands for: FACS-sorted CD8+CD4-CCR7+CD45RA+ naive T cells. For the CDR3, the sequence is CASSYSFGETQYF. The bases are TGTGCCAGCAGTTATTCTTTTGGGGAGACCCAGTACTTC.